The clone carrying this T cell receptor beta chain was recorded at least ten times. HTBI primers from iRepertoire and Arm-PCR of CDR3 regions yielded the TCR beta libraries. TCRdb re-derived calls from the multiplex PCR reads in MiXCR, one entry per CDR3 protein. The data show around 240,000 distinct CDR3 sequences, with 15% to 20% seen just once and 11% to 15% held by the top ten. The CDR3 sequence is 15 residues long. With V trimmed by 5 bases and J by 0 bases, 6 bases remained unmatched. Germline CDR1 is SGHAT and CDR2 is FQNNGV. This entry belongs to a study of regulatory T cells in long-lasting Graves disease. Time point: newly diagnosed GD, antithyroid drugs for less than 3 months. Following extraction of RNA from PBMCs, that RNA was used to make the TCR library. These data also featured in a second study, about T cells in Graves' hyperthyroidism and ophthalmopathy. That source adds: Expanded thyroid clonotypes (above 0.001) were mostly also found in blood.

The chain links TRBV11-2 to TRBJ1-2, with 7 positions matching TRBD1. The TCR was taken from a woman in her twenties or thirties with Graves disease. The sequencing used peripheral blood mononuclear cells (PBMCs), collected at new diagnosis, from a patient treated with antithyroid drugs. The DNA for the CDR3 is TGTGCCAGCAGCGCACGGGACAGAACTAACTATGGCTACACCTTC. Its protein is CASSARDRTNYGYTF.